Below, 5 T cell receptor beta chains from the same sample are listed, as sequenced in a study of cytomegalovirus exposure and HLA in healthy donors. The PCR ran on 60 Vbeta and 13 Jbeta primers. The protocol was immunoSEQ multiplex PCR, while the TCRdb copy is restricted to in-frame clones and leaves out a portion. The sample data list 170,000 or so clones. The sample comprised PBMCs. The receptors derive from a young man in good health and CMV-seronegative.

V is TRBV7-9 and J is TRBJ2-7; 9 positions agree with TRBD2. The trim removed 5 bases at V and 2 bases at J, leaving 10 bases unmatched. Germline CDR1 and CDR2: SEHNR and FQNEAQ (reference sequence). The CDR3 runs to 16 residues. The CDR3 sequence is CASSPPGTSWAYEQYF. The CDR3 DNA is TGTGCCAGCAGCCCTCCCGGGACTAGCTGGGCCTACGAGCAGTACTTC.

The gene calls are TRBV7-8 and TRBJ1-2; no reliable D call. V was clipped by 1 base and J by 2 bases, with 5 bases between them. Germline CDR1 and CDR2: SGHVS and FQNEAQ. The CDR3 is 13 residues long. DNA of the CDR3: TGTGCCAGCAGCTTAGGCAGGAACTATGGCTACACCTTC. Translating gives CASSLGRNYGYTF.

CDR3 in amino acids: CATTNFQGTSYEQYF. The CDR3, as DNA: TGTGCCACCACCAATTTCCAGGGGACCTCCTACGAGCAGTACTTC. This sequence joins TRBV7-2 and TRBJ2-7, with a tentative D call TRBD1 (6 bases). CDR1 is SGHTA and CDR2 is FQGNSA in the germline V gene. V was clipped by 10 bases and J by 0 bases, with 19 bases between them. There are 15 residues in the CDR3.

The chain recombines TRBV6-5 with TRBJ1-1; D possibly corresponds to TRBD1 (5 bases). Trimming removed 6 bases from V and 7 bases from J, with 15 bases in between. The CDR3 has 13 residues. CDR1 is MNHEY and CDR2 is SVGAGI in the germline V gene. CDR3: CASRIGTAREAFF. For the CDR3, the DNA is TGTGCCAGCAGAATCGGGACTGCCCGTGAAGCTTTCTTT.

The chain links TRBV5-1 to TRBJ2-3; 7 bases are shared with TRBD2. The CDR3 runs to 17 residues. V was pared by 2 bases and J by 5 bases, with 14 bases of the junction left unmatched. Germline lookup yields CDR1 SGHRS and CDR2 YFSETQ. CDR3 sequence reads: CASSLGPGLQTLDTQYF. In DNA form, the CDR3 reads TGCGCCAGCAGCTTAGGTCCGGGACTACAAACTCTAGATACGCAGTATTTT.